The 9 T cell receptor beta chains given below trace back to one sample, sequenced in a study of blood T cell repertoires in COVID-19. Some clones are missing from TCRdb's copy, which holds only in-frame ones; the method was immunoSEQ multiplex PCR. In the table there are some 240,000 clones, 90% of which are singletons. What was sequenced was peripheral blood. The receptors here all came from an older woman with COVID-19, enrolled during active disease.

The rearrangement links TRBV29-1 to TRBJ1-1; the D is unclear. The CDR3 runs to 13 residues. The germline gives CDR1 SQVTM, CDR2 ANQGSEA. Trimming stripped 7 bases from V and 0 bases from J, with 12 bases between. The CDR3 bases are TGCAGCGCCGCCGGGTCGATGAACACTGAAGCTTTCTTT. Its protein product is CSAAGSMNTEAFF.

CDR3 sequence (DNA): TGTGCTGCGACAGGGGGCGGCGAGCAGTACTTC. Protein product: CAATGGGEQYF. This chain uses TRBV10-3 with TRBJ2-7, with TRBD1 identical over 10 bases. Germline V gene data show CDR1 as ENHRY and CDR2 as SYGVKD. This CDR3 spans 11 amino acids.

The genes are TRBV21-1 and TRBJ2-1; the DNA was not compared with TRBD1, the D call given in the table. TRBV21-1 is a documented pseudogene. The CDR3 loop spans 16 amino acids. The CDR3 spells CASSNRPRGRSSEQFF. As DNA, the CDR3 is TGTGCCAGCAGCAACCGCCCGAGGGGGCGAAGTAGTGAGCAGTTCTTC.

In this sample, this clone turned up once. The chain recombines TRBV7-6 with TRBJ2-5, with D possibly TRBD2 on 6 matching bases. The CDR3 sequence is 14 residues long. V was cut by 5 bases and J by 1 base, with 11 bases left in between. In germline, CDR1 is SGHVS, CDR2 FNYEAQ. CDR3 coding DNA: TGTGCCAGCAGCGCCTGGGAGGCCCAAGAGACCCAGTACTTC. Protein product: CASSAWEAQETQYF.

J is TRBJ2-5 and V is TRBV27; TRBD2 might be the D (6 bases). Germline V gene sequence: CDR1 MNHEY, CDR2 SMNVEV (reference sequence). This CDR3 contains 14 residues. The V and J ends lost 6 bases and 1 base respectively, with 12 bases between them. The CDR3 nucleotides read TGTGCCAGCAGCTTCGGGGGTTCCCAAGAGACCCAGTACTTC. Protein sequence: CASSFGGSQETQYF.

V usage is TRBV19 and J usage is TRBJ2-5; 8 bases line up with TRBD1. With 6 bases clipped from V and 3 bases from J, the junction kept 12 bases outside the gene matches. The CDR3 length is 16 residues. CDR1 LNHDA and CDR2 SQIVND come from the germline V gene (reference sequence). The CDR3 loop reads CASSFGQGVRKETQYF. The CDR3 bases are TGTGCCAGTAGCTTCGGACAGGGCGTAAGGAAAGAGACCCAGTACTTC. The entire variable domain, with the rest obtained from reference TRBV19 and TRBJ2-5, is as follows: DGGITQSPKYLFRKEGQNVTLSCEQNLNHDAMYWYRQDPGQGLRLIYYSQIVNDFQKGDIAEGYSVSREKKESFPLTVTSAQKNPTAFYLCASSFGQGVRKETQYFGPGTRLLVL.

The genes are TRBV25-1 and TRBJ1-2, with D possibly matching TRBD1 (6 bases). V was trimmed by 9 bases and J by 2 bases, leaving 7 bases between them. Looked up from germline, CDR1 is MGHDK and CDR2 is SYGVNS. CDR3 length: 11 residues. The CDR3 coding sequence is TGTGCCAGTGGGACAAACTATGGCTACACCTTC. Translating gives CASGTNYGYTF.

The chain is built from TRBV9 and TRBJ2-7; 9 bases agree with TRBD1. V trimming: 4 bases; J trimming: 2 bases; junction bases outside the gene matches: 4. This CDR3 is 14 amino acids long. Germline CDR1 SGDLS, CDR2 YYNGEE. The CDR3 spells CASSLGQGAYEQYF. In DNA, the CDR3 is TGTGCCAGCAGCCTGGGACAGGGAGCCTACGAGCAGTACTTC.

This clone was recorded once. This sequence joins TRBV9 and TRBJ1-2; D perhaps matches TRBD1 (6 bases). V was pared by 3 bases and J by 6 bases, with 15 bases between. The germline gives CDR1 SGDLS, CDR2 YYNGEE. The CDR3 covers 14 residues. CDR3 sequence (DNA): TGTGCCAGCAGCGGATACAGGGCCCAGGATGGCTACACCTTC. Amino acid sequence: CASSGYRAQDGYTF.